This TCR beta chain appears in the sequencing data of a study of sequential checkpoint blockade in melanoma. About the study: Arm A got nivolumab then ipilimumab; arm B the reverse, 1:1. TCRbeta immunosequencing was performed on DNA from fewer than 95 pretreatment melanoma tumor samples. Around 21 patients had matched tumor biopsies before treatment and at week 13 after nivolumab or ipilimumab alone.

The treatment: randomized to nivolumab then ipilimumab (arm A) or the reverse (arm B). Points on this clone: The antigen remains unidentified.

General study results and limits: Rising tumor T-cell fraction and clonality meant about 30 times likelier benefit.

This CDR3 is 15 amino acids long. V dropped 5 bases and J dropped 3 bases, with 17 bases sitting between them. Germline-derived CDR1 and CDR2 are SGHNT and YENEEA. Libraries were prepared by immunoSEQ multiplex PCR; TCRdb keeps only in-frame clonotypes and omits some of them. This sample carries tens of thousands of clones, around 32% of them seen once, and the ten largest clones take approximately 1.5%. The chain couples TRBV11-3 to TRBJ2-7, with a tentative D call TRBD2 (6 bases). The clonotype originates from a human donor with melanoma. Sequenced material: tumor tissue (inferred from file names), taken from a patient given nivolumab and ipilimumab in sequence. The CDR3 region is CASSRGGAQNYEQYF. CDR3 coding DNA: TGTGCCAGCAGCCGTGGCGGGGCGCAAAACTACGAGCAGTACTTC.